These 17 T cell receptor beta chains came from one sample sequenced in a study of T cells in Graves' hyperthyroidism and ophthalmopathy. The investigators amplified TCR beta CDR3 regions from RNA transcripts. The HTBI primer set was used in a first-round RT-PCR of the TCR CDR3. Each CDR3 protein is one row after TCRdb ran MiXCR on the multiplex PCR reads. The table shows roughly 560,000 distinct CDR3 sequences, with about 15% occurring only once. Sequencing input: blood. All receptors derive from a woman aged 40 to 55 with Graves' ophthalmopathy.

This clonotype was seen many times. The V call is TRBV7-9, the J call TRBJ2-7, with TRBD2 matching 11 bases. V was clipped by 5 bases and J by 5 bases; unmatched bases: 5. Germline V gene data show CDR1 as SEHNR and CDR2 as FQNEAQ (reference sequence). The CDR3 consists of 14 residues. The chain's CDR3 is CASSPTSGRDEQYF. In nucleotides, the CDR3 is TGTGCCAGCAGCCCTACTAGCGGGAGAGACGAGCAGTACTTC.

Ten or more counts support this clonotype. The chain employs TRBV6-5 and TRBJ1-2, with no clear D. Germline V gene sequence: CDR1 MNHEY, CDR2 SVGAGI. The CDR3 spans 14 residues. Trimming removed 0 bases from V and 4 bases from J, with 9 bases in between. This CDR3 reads CASSYSGMAYGYTF. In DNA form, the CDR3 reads TGTGCCAGCAGTTACTCGGGCATGGCCTATGGCTACACCTTC.

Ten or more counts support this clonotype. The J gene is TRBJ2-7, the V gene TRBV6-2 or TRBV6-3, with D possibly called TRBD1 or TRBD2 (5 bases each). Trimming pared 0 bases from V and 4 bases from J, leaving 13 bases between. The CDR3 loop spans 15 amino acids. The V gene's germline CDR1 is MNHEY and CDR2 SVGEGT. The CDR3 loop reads CASSYSADNPYEQYF. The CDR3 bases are TGTGCCAGCAGTTACTCAGCGGACAACCCTTACGAGCAGTACTTC.

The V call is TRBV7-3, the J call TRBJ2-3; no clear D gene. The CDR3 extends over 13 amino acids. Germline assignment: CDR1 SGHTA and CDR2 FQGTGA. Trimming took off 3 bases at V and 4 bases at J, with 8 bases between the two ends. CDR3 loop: CASSLTSADTQYF. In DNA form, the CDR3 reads TGTGCCAGCAGCTTGACCAGTGCAGATACGCAGTATTTT.

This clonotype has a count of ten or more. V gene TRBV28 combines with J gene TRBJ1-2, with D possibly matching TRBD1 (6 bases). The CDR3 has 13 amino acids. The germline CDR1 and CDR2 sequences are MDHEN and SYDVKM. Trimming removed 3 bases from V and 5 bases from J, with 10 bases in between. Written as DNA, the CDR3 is TGTGCCAGCAGTTTCACACAGGGATATGGCTACACCTTC. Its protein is CASSFTQGYGYTF.

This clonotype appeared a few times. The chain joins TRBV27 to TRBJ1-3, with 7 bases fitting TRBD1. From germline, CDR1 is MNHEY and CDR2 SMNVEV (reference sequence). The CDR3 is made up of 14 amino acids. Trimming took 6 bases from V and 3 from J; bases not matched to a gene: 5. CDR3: CASSYRGFGNTIYF. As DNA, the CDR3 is TGTGCCAGCAGCTACAGGGGCTTTGGAAACACCATATATTTT.

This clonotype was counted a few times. CDR3 residues: CASSLTWGPETQYF. The CDR3, as DNA: TGTGCCAGCAGCTTAACTTGGGGGCCGGAGACCCAGTACTTC. The chain is built from TRBV7-3 and TRBJ2-5, with D possibly matching TRBD1 (6 bases). The ends were cut back, 0 bases at V and 5 bases at J, with 10 bases in the middle. Germline V gene lookup returns CDR1 SGHTA and CDR2 FQGTGA. The CDR3 is made up of 14 amino acids.

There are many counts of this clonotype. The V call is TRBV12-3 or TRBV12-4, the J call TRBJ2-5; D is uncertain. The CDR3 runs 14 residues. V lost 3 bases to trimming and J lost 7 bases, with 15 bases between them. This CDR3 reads CASSFTITLGTQYF. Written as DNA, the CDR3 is TGTGCCAGCAGTTTTACGATCACCCTGGGGACCCAGTACTTC.

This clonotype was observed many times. The CDR3 DNA reads TGTGCCAGCACCTTTTCAGCCATCCCAGGCCTGGGCTATGGCTACACCTTC. It is translated as CASTFSAIPGLGYGYTF. The chain links TRBV28 to TRBJ1-2; no definite D call. Germline-derived CDR1 and CDR2 are MDHEN and SYDVKM. CDR3 length: 17 residues. The germline V and J ends were trimmed by 7 bases and 4 bases, with 25 bases remaining between them.

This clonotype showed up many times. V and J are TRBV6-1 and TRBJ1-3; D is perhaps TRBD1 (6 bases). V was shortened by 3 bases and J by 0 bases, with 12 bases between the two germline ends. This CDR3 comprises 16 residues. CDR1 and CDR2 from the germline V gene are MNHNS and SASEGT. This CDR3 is CASSDQGGPSGNTIYF. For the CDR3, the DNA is TGTGCCAGCAGTGATCAAGGGGGGCCCTCTGGAAACACCATATATTTT.

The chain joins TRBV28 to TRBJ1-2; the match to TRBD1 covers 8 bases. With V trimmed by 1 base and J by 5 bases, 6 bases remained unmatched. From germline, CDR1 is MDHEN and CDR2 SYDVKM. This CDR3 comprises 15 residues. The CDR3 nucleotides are TGTGCCAGCAGTTTATCCCAGGGGGCGGGATATGGCTACACCTTC. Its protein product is CASSLSQGAGYGYTF.

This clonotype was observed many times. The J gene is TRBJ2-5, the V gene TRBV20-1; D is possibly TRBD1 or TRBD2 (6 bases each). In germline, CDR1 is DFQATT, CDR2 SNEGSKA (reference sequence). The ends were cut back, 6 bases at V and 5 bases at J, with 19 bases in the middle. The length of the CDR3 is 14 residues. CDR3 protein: CSAEGGGTRETQYF. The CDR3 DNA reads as TGCAGTGCCGAGGGGGGCGGGACCCGGGAGACCCAGTACTTC.

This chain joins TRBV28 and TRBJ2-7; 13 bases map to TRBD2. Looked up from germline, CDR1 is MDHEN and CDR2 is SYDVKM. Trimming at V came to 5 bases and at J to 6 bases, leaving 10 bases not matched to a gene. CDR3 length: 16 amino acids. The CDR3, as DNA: TGTGCCAGCAGTCCACGGACTAGCGGGGGTTTCGGCGAGCAGTACTTC. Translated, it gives CASSPRTSGGFGEQYF.

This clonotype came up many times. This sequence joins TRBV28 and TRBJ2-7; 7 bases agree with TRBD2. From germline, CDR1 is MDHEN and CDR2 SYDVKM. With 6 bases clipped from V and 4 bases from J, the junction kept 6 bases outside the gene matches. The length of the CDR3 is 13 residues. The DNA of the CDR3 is TGTGCCAGCAGCCTAGCGGTCGTATACGAGCAGTACTTC. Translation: CASSLAVVYEQYF.

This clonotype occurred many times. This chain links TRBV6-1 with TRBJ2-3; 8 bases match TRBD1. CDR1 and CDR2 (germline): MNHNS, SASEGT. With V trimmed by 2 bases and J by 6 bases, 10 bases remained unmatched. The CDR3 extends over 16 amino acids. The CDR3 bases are TGTGCCAGCAGTGAAAGGGCAGGGGGCTTTTTGGATACGCAGTATTTT. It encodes CASSERAGGFLDTQYF.

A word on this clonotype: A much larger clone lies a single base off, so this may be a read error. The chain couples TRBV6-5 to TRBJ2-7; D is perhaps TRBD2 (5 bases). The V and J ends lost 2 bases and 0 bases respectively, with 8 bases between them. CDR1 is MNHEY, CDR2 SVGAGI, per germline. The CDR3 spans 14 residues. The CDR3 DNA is TGTGCCAGCAGTTACCACGGAGGCTCCTACGAGCAGTACTTC. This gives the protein CASSYHGGSYEQYF.

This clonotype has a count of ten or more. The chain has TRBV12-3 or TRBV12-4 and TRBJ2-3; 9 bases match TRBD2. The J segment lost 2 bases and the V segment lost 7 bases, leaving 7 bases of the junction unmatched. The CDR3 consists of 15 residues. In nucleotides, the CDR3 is TGTGCCAGCACCCCAGCGGGAGGCCCCACAGATACGCAGTATTTT. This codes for CASTPAGGPTDTQYF.